The 25 T cell receptor beta chains below all came from one sample that was sequenced in a study of T-cell memory formation after mild COVID-19. TCRdb processed the 5' RACE reads anew with MiXCR; each CDR3 protein has one entry. The data hold about 360,000 distinct CDR3 sequences, with roughly an eighth observed a single time. Sequenced input: PBMCs or a T cell subset sorted from them (not recorded which). Receptor source: a man aged 18 to 29 who had mild COVID-19 (a few samples of this study predate the infection). Cell type and time point are not known.

The chain combines TRBV28 with TRBJ1-1; D uncertain. This CDR3 has 15 amino acids. Trimming shortened V by 5 bases and J by 1 base, and 14 bases separated the two germline ends. The V gene's germline CDR1 is MDHEN and CDR2 SYDVKM. The CDR3 DNA is TGTGCCAGCAGTAGGCGGGAGGAGGAGAACACTGAAGCTTTCTTT. Protein sequence: CASSRREEENTEAFF.

The CDR3 loop is CASSPGDRANYGYTF. CDR3 bases: TGCGCCAGCAGCCCCGGTGACAGGGCCAACTATGGCTACACCTTC. This chain uses TRBV5-1 with TRBJ1-2, with 7 bases fitting TRBD1. Trimming at V came to 4 bases and at J to 2 bases, leaving 8 bases not matched to a gene. The germline V gene encodes CDR1 SGHRS and CDR2 YFSETQ. The CDR3 totals 15 residues.

The genes are TRBV7-9 and TRBJ2-1, with 9 bases identical to TRBD1. This CDR3 region has 13 residues. V trimming: 6 bases; J trimming: 8 bases; junction bases outside the gene matches: 5. Germline CDR1 and CDR2: SEHNR and FQNEAQ (reference sequence). For the CDR3, the DNA is TGTGCCAGCAGGAGGACAGGGGTTTATGAGCAGTTCTTC. Its protein product is CASRRTGVYEQFF. The variable domain in full, completed from reference TRBV7-9 and TRBJ2-1, reads DTGVSQNPRHKITKRGQNVTFRCDPISEHNRLYWYRQTLGQGPEFLTYFQNEAQLEKSRLLSDRFSAERPKGSFSTLEIQRTEQGDSAMYLCASRRTGVYEQFFGPGTRLTVL.

This clonotype showed up just a few times. The J gene is TRBJ2-3, the V gene TRBV6-5, with no clear D. V lost 9 bases to trimming and J lost 0 bases, with 16 bases between them. Germline CDR1 and CDR2: MNHEY and SVGAGI. The length of the CDR3 is 15 residues. CDR3 DNA: TGTGCCAGTCGCCGAGATTTTTCTAGCACAGATACGCAGTATTTT. Translated, it gives CASRRDFSSTDTQYF.

This clonotype appeared many times. The chain employs TRBV19 and TRBJ1-5; D possibly corresponds to TRBD1 (5 bases). This CDR3 has 13 amino acids. Germline loops: CDR1 LNHDA, CDR2 SQIVND (reference sequence). Trimming pared 3 bases from V and 6 bases from J, leaving 9 bases between. As DNA, the CDR3 is TGTGCCAGTAGTATGAGCAGGGCTCAGCCCCAGCATTTT. It encodes CASSMSRAQPQHF.

CDR3 nucleotides: TGCAGTGCTAGAGTAAGCCTCAACTATGGCTACACCTTC. This codes for CSARVSLNYGYTF. The genes are TRBV20-1 and TRBJ1-2; D unresolved. The CDR3 consists of 13 residues. V was shortened by 1 base and J by 2 bases, with 8 bases between the two germline ends. Germline CDR1 is DFQATT and CDR2 is SNEGSKA (reference sequence).

This clonotype has a handful of counts. This chain joins TRBV7-8 and TRBJ2-2; 7 positions agree with TRBD2. V was pared by 5 bases and J by 4 bases, with 4 bases of the junction left unmatched. Germline V CDR1 and CDR2: SGHVS, FQNEAQ. This CDR3 is 14 amino acids long. The CDR3 DNA follows: TGTGCCAGCAGCCCGGGGGGAGTCACCGGGGAGCTGTTTTTT. It codes for CASSPGGVTGELFF.

This clonotype was seen a handful of times. The V call is TRBV11-1, the J call TRBJ2-1, with D unclear. V lost 1 base and J lost 13, with 11 bases in between. Germline V CDR1 and CDR2: SGHAT, FQDESV (reference sequence). This CDR3 has 12 amino acids. As DNA, the CDR3 is TGTGCCAGCAGCTTAGAGCCCCGGAGACAGTTCTTC. Translated, it gives CASSLEPRRQFF. The whole variable domain, filled in from reference TRBV11-1 and TRBJ2-1, reads EAEVAQSPRYKITEKSQAVAFWCDPISGHATLYWYRQILGQGPELLVQFQDESVVDDSQLPKDRFSAERLKGVDSTLKIQPAELGDSAMYLCASSLEPRRQFFGPGTRLTVL.

The chain is built from TRBV15 and TRBJ1-1; TRBD1 aligns across 7 bases. This CDR3 spans 16 amino acids. The trim removed 2 bases at V and 1 base at J, leaving 7 bases unmatched. Looked up from germline, CDR1 is LNHNV and CDR2 is YYDKDF (reference sequence). Written as DNA, the CDR3 is TGTGCCACCAGCAGACCACGGACAGGCTGGAACACTGAAGCTTTCTTT. It encodes CATSRPRTGWNTEAFF.

The rearrangement links TRBV20-1 to TRBJ1-1, with TRBD1 as a possible D gene (6 bases). V was pared by 6 bases and J by 4 bases, with 21 bases between. The CDR3 sequence is 15 residues long. The V gene's germline CDR1 is DFQATT and CDR2 SNEGSKA (reference sequence). The CDR3 is CSARTTTRGLTEAFF. The DNA of the CDR3 is TGCAGTGCCAGAACAACAACCAGGGGTCTCACTGAAGCTTTCTTT.

The rearrangement joins TRBV19 to TRBJ1-1; D uncertain. CDR1 is LNHDA and CDR2 is SQIVND in the germline V gene (reference sequence). The length of the CDR3 is 14 residues. The germline V and J ends were trimmed by 0 bases and 0 bases, with 5 bases remaining between them. CDR3 sequence (DNA): TGTGCCAGTAGTATAGAGGGGATGAACACTGAAGCTTTCTTT. This encodes CASSIEGMNTEAFF.

The gene calls are TRBV7-3 and TRBJ2-1; 7 nucleotides line up with TRBD2. The V and J ends lost 1 base and 4 bases, in that order; junction bases with no gene match: 4. This CDR3 is 15 amino acids long. Germline-derived CDR1 and CDR2 are SGHTA and FQGTGA. CDR3 loop: CASSLRLAAYNEQFF. CDR3 nucleotide sequence: TGTGCCAGCAGCTTAAGGCTAGCGGCTTACAATGAGCAGTTCTTC. The full variable domain, its missing parts supplied by reference TRBV7-3 and TRBJ2-1, is GAGVSQTPSNKVTEKGKYVELRCDPISGHTALYWYRQSLGQGPEFLIYFQGTGAADDSGLPNDRFFAVRPEGSVSTLKIQRTERGDSAVYLCASSLRLAAYNEQFFGPGTRLTVL.

This clonotype was detected a few times. The rearrangement uses TRBV19 and TRBJ1-1; TRBD1 is a possible D gene (5 bases). In germline, CDR1 is LNHDA, CDR2 SQIVND (reference sequence). Trimming left V 5 bases short and J 2 bases short, with 15 bases between. The CDR3 has 15 residues. CDR3 nucleotides: TGTGCCAGTAGTCCCCGGGGGAAGACCAACACTGAAGCTTTCTTT. This translates into CASSPRGKTNTEAFF. Full variable domain (outside the CDR3, taken from reference TRBV19 and TRBJ1-1): DGGITQSPKYLFRKEGQNVTLSCEQNLNHDAMYWYRQDPGQGLRLIYYSQIVNDFQKGDIAEGYSVSREKKESFPLTVTSAQKNPTAFYLCASSPRGKTNTEAFFGQGTRLTVV.

In this sample, this clonotype turned up a few times. V is TRBV4-2 and J is TRBJ1-1; D not certain. The CDR3 loop spans 13 amino acids. Germline V lookup: CDR1 LGHNA, CDR2 YNFKEQ. V was trimmed by 4 bases and J by 0 bases, leaving 6 bases between them. The CDR3 nucleotides are TGTGCCAGCAGCCCCCCGTTGAACACTGAAGCTTTCTTT. This sequence encodes CASSPPLNTEAFF.

This clonotype has only a few counts. This chain links TRBV18 with TRBJ2-7; 9 bases map to TRBD1. This CDR3 is built from 14 residues. CDR1 and CDR2 from the germline V gene are KGHSH and LQKENI. The ends lost 6 bases at V and 5 bases at J; junction bases unmatched: 8. Here the CDR3 DNA reads TGTGCCAGCTCCGCAACAGGGGGCGACCACGAGCAGTACTTC. It codes for CASSATGGDHEQYF.

The V gene is TRBV19, the J gene TRBJ1-5; 8 bases fit TRBD1. The CDR3 has 19 residues. CDR1 and CDR2 from the germline V gene are LNHDA and SQIVND (reference sequence). Trimming at V came to 6 bases and at J to 0 bases, leaving 16 bases not matched to a gene. The CDR3 spells CASSSPGTGPFYSNQPQHF. The CDR3, as DNA: TGTGCCAGTAGCTCGCCCGGGACAGGCCCCTTCTATAGCAATCAGCCCCAGCATTTT.

The chain links TRBV5-1 to TRBJ1-4; D unresolved. This CDR3 region has 14 residues. Germline-derived CDR1 and CDR2 are SGHRS and YFSETQ. Trimming left V 1 base short and J 5 bases short, with 9 bases between. The CDR3 protein is CASSLLSLNEKLFF. The DNA for the CDR3 is TGCGCCAGCAGCTTGCTCAGCTTGAATGAAAAACTGTTTTTT.

This clonotype showed up just a few times. The rearrangement joins TRBV4-1 to TRBJ2-7; 7 bases fit TRBD1. The germline gives CDR1 MGHRA, CDR2 YSYEKL. The CDR3 loop spans 16 amino acids. The junction had 15 bases not matched to a gene; V was cut back by 4 bases and J by 6 bases. CDR3 protein: CASSPFHPGQPGEQYF. The CDR3 DNA reads TGCGCCAGCAGCCCTTTCCATCCGGGACAGCCGGGCGAGCAGTACTTC.

This clonotype was recorded a few times. The chain uses TRBV9 and TRBJ1-2; no reliable D call. The CDR3 runs 15 residues. In germline, CDR1 is SGDLS, CDR2 YYNGEE. Trimming stripped 6 bases from V and 2 bases from J, with 17 bases between. The CDR3 reads CASTPRETYNYGYTF. The CDR3 DNA reads TGTGCCAGCACCCCGAGGGAGACATACAACTATGGCTACACCTTC.

This rearrangement joins TRBV7-8 to TRBJ1-3; D is perhaps TRBD1 (5 bases). CDR1 and CDR2 from the germline V gene are SGHVS and FQNEAQ. The germline V and J ends were trimmed by 0 bases and 8 bases, with 8 bases remaining between them. This CDR3 comprises 13 residues. This CDR3 is CASSLAGGDTIYF. DNA for the CDR3: TGTGCCAGCAGCTTAGCGGGGGGTGACACCATATATTTT.

DNA of the CDR3: TGTGCCATCAGTGAGTCTGGCGGGGGAGAGACCCAGTACTTC. The encoded protein is CAISESGGGETQYF. The V gene is TRBV10-3, the J gene TRBJ2-5; TRBD2 matches at 7 bases. This CDR3 comprises 14 residues. Germline V CDR1 and CDR2: ENHRY, SYGVKD. V lost 0 bases, J lost 4 bases, and 2 bases stayed unmatched.

The chain employs TRBV4-1 and TRBJ1-1; 8 positions agree with TRBD1. Germline loops: CDR1 MGHRA, CDR2 YSYEKL. CDR3 length: 16 residues. The junction had 6 bases not matched to a gene; V was cut back by 2 bases and J by 1 base. This chain's CDR3 is CASSQPWTGRNTEAFF. The CDR3 coding sequence is TGCGCCAGCAGCCAACCTTGGACAGGGAGGAACACTGAAGCTTTCTTT.

The CDR3 sequence: CASSPGLRPAEQYF. The CDR3 DNA is TGTGCCAGCAGTCCGGGACTCCGGCCCGCCGAGCAGTACTTC. The chain employs TRBV6-5 and TRBJ2-7; D is possibly TRBD2 (6 bases). Deletions cut 5 bases from V and 6 bases from J, with 17 bases between. Germline loops: CDR1 MNHEY, CDR2 SVGAGI. This CDR3 has 14 amino acids.

This chain connects TRBV20-1 to TRBJ2-3; 9 positions agree with TRBD2. The CDR3 runs to 13 residues. The germline V gene has CDR1 DFQATT and CDR2 SNEGSKA (reference sequence). Trimming took 4 bases from V and 2 from J; bases not matched to a gene: 1. CDR3 sequence (DNA): TGCAGTGCTATAGCGGGGGCCACAGATACGCAGTATTTT. It yields the protein CSAIAGATDTQYF.

The genes are TRBV7-9 and TRBJ1-1; the D is unclear. Germline CDR1 and CDR2: SEHNR and FQNEAQ (reference sequence). V lost 2 bases, J lost 1 base, and 8 bases lay in between. This CDR3 contains 14 residues. CDR3 protein: CASSLKAGNTEAFF. The DNA for the CDR3 is TGTGCCAGCAGCTTAAAGGCGGGGAACACTGAAGCTTTCTTT.